This T cell receptor beta chain was found in a study of cytomegalovirus exposure and HLA in healthy donors. Study results and limitations: In vitro confirmation showed a few CMV-associated chains to be CMV antigen specific. In the analysis, some V segments, TRBV6-2 and TRBV6-3 included, were excluded as indistinguishable. Serostatus for CMV was the only available immune exposure information. V- and J-gene trimming in TCR beta was tied to a missense DCLRE1C variant by an analysis performed later.

This PCR relied on a set of 60 Vbeta primers and 13 Jbeta primers. This table comes from immunoSEQ multiplex PCR, and its TCRdb copy is limited to in-frame clones, with some not included. Of 200,000 to 250,000 clones in the sample, 70% to 90% were seen once. CDR1 and CDR2 from the germline V gene are SGHDT and YYEEEE. Trimming took off 0 bases at V and 2 bases at J, with 11 bases between the two ends. The CDR3 loop spans 16 amino acids. With respect to this clone: Antigen: not known.

This clonotype originated in a man aged 25 to 40 in good health and CMV-seronegative. The chain couples TRBV5-6 to TRBJ2-2, with a weak D call TRBD2 (5 bases). The sample consisted of PBMCs. CDR3 in amino acids: CASSLDGLRNTGELFF. CDR3 nucleotide sequence: TGTGCCAGCAGCTTGGATGGACTTCGTAACACCGGGGAGCTGTTTTTT.